The 14 T cell receptor beta chains given below trace back to one sample, sequenced in a study of human T cells and chemical hapten exposure. TCRdb independently ran MiXCR on the RACE reads; one entry per CDR3 protein. The sample has 270,000 or so distinct CDR3 sequences; approximately 7.5% are singletons. Time point noted: pre-sensitization, week 0. Treatment described: therapeutic diphenylcyclopropenone sensitization with weekly scalp DPC. This material consisted of whole blood, taken in connection with sensitization to the hapten diphenylcyclopropenone (DPC). The receptors originated from a man aged 18-30 years with alopecia areata. Some clones in this sample may be carry-over from other donors' samples.

V gene TRBV14 combines with J gene TRBJ1-6; perhaps TRBD1 as D (5 bases). The CDR3 totals 15 residues. Trimming removed 0 bases at V and 9 bases at J, with 12 bases between. Per the germline V gene, CDR1 is SGHDN and CDR2 is FVKESK. DNA for the CDR3: TGTGCCAGCAGCCAAGATGTACTGGGGGGTTCACCCCTCCACTTT. Amino acids: CASSQDVLGGSPLHF.

This clonotype was detected many times. The rearrangement joins TRBV6-2 or TRBV6-3 to TRBJ2-7; 8 nucleotides align to TRBD1. After removal of 6 bases from V and 3 bases from J, the junction contained 7 bases not matched to a gene. The germline V gene has CDR1 MNHEY and CDR2 SVGEGT. This CDR3 contains 14 residues. CDR3 DNA sequence: TGTGCCAGCAGACGCGACAGGGGCTTCTACGAGCAGTACGTC. It codes for CASRRDRGFYEQYV.

This clonotype has a count of ten or more. V and J are TRBV6-2 or TRBV6-3 and TRBJ2-3; unclear D gene. There are 14 residues in the CDR3. V dropped 6 bases and J dropped 0 bases, with 10 bases sitting between them. Per germline, CDR1 MNHEY and CDR2 SVGEGT. The CDR3 protein is CASRILRSTDTQYF. The DNA for the CDR3 is TGTGCCAGCAGGATTTTGAGGAGCACAGATACGCAGTATTTT.

There are a few counts of this clonotype. The rearrangement uses TRBV6-2 or TRBV6-3 and TRBJ2-1; 11 bases are a match to TRBD2. Germline lookup yields CDR1 MNHEY and CDR2 SVGEGT. V lost 4 bases, J lost 0 bases, and 8 bases stayed unmatched. There are 18 residues in the CDR3. DNA for the CDR3: TGTGCCAGCAGTTTACCGGGACTAGCGGCGAGCTCCTACAATGAGCAGTTCTTC. Its protein is CASSLPGLAASSYNEQFF.

This clonotype was found a few times. The chain uses TRBV2 and TRBJ1-5, with 8 bases fitting TRBD1. This CDR3 contains 16 residues. The V gene end was trimmed by 6 bases and the J gene end by 3 bases; junction bases not matched to a gene: 10. CDR1 SNHLY and CDR2 FYNNEI come from the germline V gene. This CDR3 is CASSSGQGPFNQPQHF. The CDR3 nucleotides are TGTGCCAGCAGCTCAGGACAGGGCCCCTTCAATCAGCCCCAGCATTTT.

This clonotype was counted a few times. The chain is built from TRBV5-1 and TRBJ2-7; a weak D match, TRBD1 (5 bases). Germline assignment: CDR1 SGHRS and CDR2 YFSETQ. V was shortened by 1 base and J by 0 bases, with 11 bases between the two germline ends. The CDR3 length is 15 residues. CDR3 protein: CASSLTGFASYEQYF. Written as DNA, the CDR3 is TGCGCCAGCAGCTTGACAGGTTTCGCCTCCTACGAGCAGTACTTC.

The chain carries TRBV27 and TRBJ1-1; the match to TRBD1 covers 8 bases. The CDR3 length is 13 residues. V gave up 4 bases and J gave up 9 bases; unmatched junction bases: 7. Per germline, CDR1 MNHEY and CDR2 SMNVEV (reference sequence). CDR3 bases: TGTGCCAGCAGTTCCGACAGGGGTGCGAAAGCTTTCTTT. It yields the protein CASSSDRGAKAFF.

This clonotype has just a few counts. The chain couples TRBV20-1 to TRBJ2-5; 12 positions match TRBD2. CDR1 and CDR2 from the germline V gene are DFQATT and SNEGSKA (reference sequence). This CDR3 has 14 amino acids. V trimming: 6 bases; J trimming: 9 bases; junction bases outside the gene matches: 11. In DNA, the CDR3 is TGCAGTGCCCAGCTAGCGGGGGGGCCTCGGGCCCAGTACTTC. Protein sequence: CSAQLAGGPRAQYF.

The table lists this clonotype with a few counts. V is TRBV28 and J is TRBJ2-2; 10 bases fit TRBD1. With 5 bases clipped from V and 6 bases from J, the junction kept 6 bases outside the gene matches. The CDR3 loop spans 15 amino acids. CDR1 is MDHEN, CDR2 SYDVKM, per germline. CDR3 coding DNA: TGTGCCAGCAGTCCCGGGACAGGGGCGTCCGGGGAGCTGTTTTTT. Protein product: CASSPGTGASGELFF.

This clonotype was seen only a few times. The V call is TRBV5-1, the J call TRBJ1-2; 8 bases align to TRBD1. V lost 0 bases, J lost 3 bases, and 4 bases stayed unmatched. This CDR3 region has 15 residues. Germline CDR1 is SGHRS and CDR2 is YFSETQ. CDR3 nucleotides: TGCGCCAGCAGCTTGGCGGGACAGGTAGACTATGGCTACACCTTC. It translates to CASSLAGQVDYGYTF. The entire variable domain, with the rest obtained from reference TRBV5-1 and TRBJ1-2, is as follows: KAGVTQTPRYLIKTRGQQVTLSCSPISGHRSVSWYQQTPGQGLQFLFEYFSETQRNKGNFPGRFSGRQFSNSRSEMNVSTLELGDSALYLCASSLAGQVDYGYTFGSGTRLTVV.

Only a few counts were recorded for this clonotype. The V call is TRBV7-2, the J call TRBJ1-2; D is unclear. V dropped 5 bases and J dropped 2 bases, with 0 bases sitting between them. The CDR3 spans 10 residues. CDR1 and CDR2 (germline): SGHTA, FQGNSA. The CDR3 loop reads CASSNYGYTF. The CDR3 DNA follows: TGTGCCAGCAGCAACTATGGCTACACCTTC.

This clonotype was counted only a few times. This rearrangement joins TRBV20-1 to TRBJ1-5; D ambiguous. Trimming pared 3 bases from V and 2 bases from J, leaving 11 bases between. The CDR3 contains 14 residues. Germline CDR1 DFQATT, CDR2 SNEGSKA (reference sequence). The CDR3 is CSASPGLGNQPQHF. The CDR3 DNA follows: TGCAGTGCTAGTCCCGGACTCGGCAATCAGCCCCAGCATTTT.

This clonotype was counted ten times or more. The rearrangement joins TRBV6-2 or TRBV6-3 to TRBJ1-4; 9 bases align to TRBD1. The CDR3 extends over 14 amino acids. Germline-derived CDR1 and CDR2 are MNHEY and SVGEGT. Losses at the gene ends were 5 bases for V and 5 bases for J; bases not matched to a gene: 3. The CDR3 spells CASSQQGANEKLFF. In nucleotides, the CDR3 is TGTGCCAGCAGTCAACAGGGGGCGAATGAAAAACTGTTTTTT.

This clonotype was counted ten times or more. The V call is TRBV6-5, the J call TRBJ1-1, with D uncertain. This CDR3 is built from 13 residues. Per germline, CDR1 MNHEY and CDR2 SVGAGI. The V and J ends lost 0 bases and 5 bases respectively, with 7 bases between them. CDR3 sequence (DNA): TGTGCCAGCAGTTACTCGAGAGGTACTGAAGCTTTCTTT. It specifies CASSYSRGTEAFF.